The rows below give T cell receptor beta chains drawn from one sample of a study of T cell clones after liver transplantation. Clones were read by immunoSEQ multiplex PCR, and TCRdb kept only the in-frame ones, dropping some. The table has approximately 26,000 clones, approximately 68% seen once. The source was CD4+ T cells from blood, collected before liver transplant. The receptors originated from a human donor who received a liver transplant. Each CDR3 is given with its conserved first and last residue. D genes are given only for firm matches. Size tells how often a clone was seen (once, few, many) or the class of an expanded clone, and some rows leave it out.

J gene: TRBJ2-3; clone size: few; D gene: .; V gene: TRBV7-9; CDR3 protein: CASSLAVGPTDTQYF; CDR3 DNA: TGTGCCAGCAGCTTAGCGGTTGGCCCCACAGATACGCAGTATTTT
J gene: TRBJ1-1; clone size: .; D gene: .; V gene: TRBV28; CDR3 protein: CASSRVVRAMNTEAFF; CDR3 DNA: TGTGCCAGCAGTCGCGTTGTACGGGCCATGAACACTGAAGCTTTCTTT
J gene: TRBJ1-1; clone size: .; D gene: .; V gene: TRBV6-6; CDR3 protein: CASTDTGFKTEAFF; CDR3 DNA: TGTGCCAGCACCGATACAGGGTTCAAGACTGAAGCTTTCTTT
J gene: TRBJ1-1; clone size: .; D gene: TRBD1; V gene: TRBV6-1; CDR3 protein: CASSEEGGRGRAFF; CDR3 DNA: TGTGCCAGCAGTGAAGAGGGTGGCAGGGGGAGAGCTTTCTTT
J gene: TRBJ1-3; clone size: .; D gene: .; V gene: TRBV6-5; CDR3 protein: CASSYSIQTGNTIYF; CDR3 DNA: TGTGCCAGCAGTTACTCGATTCAAACTGGAAACACCATATATTTT
J gene: TRBJ2-7; clone size: once; D gene: TRBD2; V gene: TRBV27; CDR3 protein: CASSRRSEGRETYEQYF; CDR3 DNA: TGTGCCAGCAGTCGACGCTCGGAGGGGAGGGAGACCTACGAGCAGTACTTC
J gene: TRBJ1-6; clone size: .; D gene: .; V gene: TRBV7-8; CDR3 protein: CASSLAKRARGSPLHF; CDR3 DNA: TGTGCCAGCAGCTTAGCTAAGCGGGCGAGGGGCTCACCCCTCCACTTT
J gene: TRBJ2-1; clone size: .; D gene: .; V gene: TRBV29-1; CDR3 protein: CSASGVAYNEQFF; CDR3 DNA: TGCAGCGCATCCGGGGTCGCCTACAATGAGCAGTTCTTC
J gene: TRBJ2-5; clone size: .; D gene: TRBD1; V gene: TRBV28; CDR3 protein: CASSFSGGAGETQYF; CDR3 DNA: TGTGCCAGCAGTTTCTCAGGGGGCGCGGGAGAGACCCAGTACTTC
J gene: TRBJ2-5; clone size: .; D gene: TRBD1; V gene: TRBV28; CDR3 protein: CASSRGQGRETQYF; CDR3 DNA: TGTGCCAGCAGCCGAGGACAGGGTAGGGAGACCCAGTACTTC
J gene: TRBJ2-7; clone size: once; D gene: TRBD1; V gene: TRBV7-9; CDR3 protein: CASRTTGDTYEQYF; CDR3 DNA: TGTGCCAGCAGGACGACAGGGGACACCTACGAGCAGTACTTC
J gene: TRBJ2-3; clone size: once; D gene: .; V gene: TRBV10-3; CDR3 protein: CAIQEESGGTDTQYF; CDR3 DNA: TGTGCCATCCAGGAGGAGAGTGGCGGAACAGATACGCAGTATTTT